These 22 T cell receptor beta chains share one sample of origin, sequenced in a study of OX40 agonist ivuxolimab in advanced cancers. Assay used: immunoSEQ multiplex PCR; TCRdb lists only in-frame clones, some missing. The data hold about 51,000 clones, with roughly 80% observed a single time. The sample here was CD4+ or CD8+ T cells sorted from blood, taken in a trial of the OX40 agonist ivuxolimab. The receptors here all came from an adult with an advanced solid tumor such as melanoma, head and neck, liver or kidney cancer.

The gene calls are TRBV2 and TRBJ1-1; D gene unclear. Trimming took 4 bases from V and 2 from J, leaving 11 bases between them. The CDR3 consists of 14 residues. The V gene's germline CDR1 is SNHLY and CDR2 FYNNEI. The CDR3 region is CASSVKGDNTEAFF. Here the CDR3 DNA reads TGTGCCAGCAGTGTTAAGGGAGACAACACTGAAGCTTTCTTT.

This chain uses TRBV29-1 with TRBJ2-4; possibly TRBD1 or TRBD2 for D (6 bases each). The CDR3 spans 10 residues. Germline V gene sequence: CDR1 SQVTM, CDR2 ANQGSEA. Trimming removed 6 bases from V and 7 bases from J, with 7 bases in between. The CDR3 here is CSVGGNIQYF. The CDR3 nucleotides read TGCAGCGTAGGGGGGAACATTCAGTACTTC.

The chain joins TRBV9 to TRBJ1-3, with D maybe TRBD1 (6 bases). The CDR3 contains 15 residues. Germline V gene lookup returns CDR1 SGDLS and CDR2 YYNGEE. Trimming shortened V by 3 bases and J by 5 bases, and 15 bases separated the two germline ends. CDR3 in DNA: TGTGCCAGCAGCGCCCTGGACAGCGACCGAAACACCATATATTTT. It is translated as CASSALDSDRNTIYF.

The rearrangement joins TRBV5-6 to TRBJ2-7; 12 bases map to TRBD2. Germline V gene sequence: CDR1 SGHDT, CDR2 YYEEEE. The ends lost 5 bases at V and 7 bases at J; junction bases unmatched: 4. CDR3 length: 13 residues. This CDR3 reads CASRLAGGGEQYF. Here the CDR3 DNA reads TGTGCCAGCAGACTAGCGGGAGGCGGGGAGCAGTACTTC.

This chain connects TRBV10-3 to TRBJ1-3; D unresolved. CDR3 length equals 14 residues. The V end was cut by 0 bases, the J end by 1 base, with 4 bases between. CDR1 and CDR2 from the germline V gene are ENHRY and SYGVKD. CDR3 nucleotides: TGTGCCATCAGTGAGTCACAATCTGGAAACACCATATATTTT. Amino acid sequence: CAISESQSGNTIYF.

This chain joins TRBV7-3 and TRBJ2-2; 9 bases align to TRBD2. CDR3 length: 17 residues. Germline CDR1 is SGHTA and CDR2 is FQGTGA. The ends lost 2 bases at V and 6 bases at J; junction bases unmatched: 10. CDR3 loop: CASSLPGLAGPAGELFF. DNA for the CDR3: TGTGCCAGCAGCTTACCTGGGCTAGCGGGACCGGCCGGGGAGCTGTTTTTT. The full variable domain, with the rest looked up from reference TRBV7-3 and TRBJ2-2, is GAGVSQTPSNKVTEKGKYVELRCDPISGHTALYWYRQSLGQGPEFLIYFQGTGAADDSGLPNDRFFAVRPEGSVSTLKIQRTERGDSAVYLCASSLPGLAGPAGELFFGEGSRLTVL.

The sample holds one count of this clone. The chain joins TRBV28 to TRBJ1-1; perhaps TRBD1 as D (6 bases). The germline gives CDR1 MDHEN, CDR2 SYDVKM. CDR3 length: 13 residues. The V and J ends lost 7 bases and 6 bases respectively, with 15 bases between them. The CDR3 is CASNRGAYPEAFF. The CDR3 DNA sequence: TGTGCCAGCAATCGGGGGGCTTATCCTGAAGCTTTCTTT.

This clone was observed a handful of times. The chain combines TRBV19 with TRBJ1-6, with unresolved D. V was clipped by 3 bases and J by 10 bases, with 13 bases between them. The CDR3 runs 14 residues. Germline values: CDR1 LNHDA, CDR2 SQIVND (reference sequence). The CDR3 DNA is TGTGCCAGTAGTATGGCCCGGGGTAGATCACCCCTCCACTTT. Protein: CASSMARGRSPLHF. Supplemented by reference TRBV19 and TRBJ1-6, the full variable domain reads DGGITQSPKYLFRKEGQNVTLSCEQNLNHDAMYWYRQDPGQGLRLIYYSQIVNDFQKGDIAEGYSVSREKKESFPLTVTSAQKNPTAFYLCASSMARGRSPLHFGNGTRLTVT.

V and J are TRBV5-1 and TRBJ2-1; no firm D call. CDR3 length: 14 amino acids. Germline CDR1 and CDR2: SGHRS and YFSETQ. Trimming removed 0 bases at V and 9 bases at J, with 13 bases between. In DNA, the CDR3 is TGCGCCAGCAGCTTGGTTCCAGAATTCAGTGAGCAGTTCTTC. Translation: CASSLVPEFSEQFF.

The V and J genes are TRBV10-3 and TRBJ2-1, with 8 positions matching TRBD2. CDR1 is ENHRY and CDR2 is SYGVKD in the germline V gene. The V segment lost 0 bases and the J segment 6 bases; nucleotides outside the gene matches: 7. The CDR3 contains 16 residues. CDR3 DNA: TGTGCCATCAGTGAGTCGTACGGGAGGGTGGGCAATGAGCAGTTCTTC. Protein sequence: CAISESYGRVGNEQFF.

J is TRBJ2-3 and V is TRBV7-3; TRBD1 is a possible D gene (6 bases). This CDR3 is built from 18 residues. Trimming stripped 5 bases from V and 0 bases from J, with 21 bases between. Germline CDR1 and CDR2: SGHTA and FQGTGA. For the CDR3, the DNA is TGTGCCAGCAGCCCGTCGACCGGGACAATGACTAGCACAGATACGCAGTATTTT. The encoded protein is CASSPSTGTMTSTDTQYF.

The chain has TRBV19 and TRBJ2-2; D is perhaps TRBD1 or TRBD2 (5 bases each). The germline V gene has CDR1 LNHDA and CDR2 SQIVND (reference sequence). V was cut by 4 bases and J by 6 bases, with 18 bases left in between. The CDR3 consists of 16 residues. DNA of the CDR3: TGTGCCAGTAGTAGGAAGGGTATCCGGGGCTCCGGGGAGCTGTTTTTT. It codes for CASSRKGIRGSGELFF.

A remark on this clone: Its ends do not fully match the called genes, so a read error is possible. Other DNA sequences in the sample encode the same CDR3. CDR3 sequence reads: CASRLTGGGRPQHF. In DNA, the CDR3 is TGCGCCAGCAGATTGACAGGGGGCGGACGGCCCCAGCATTTT. The chain couples TRBV28 to TRBJ1-5; TRBD1 matches 10 bases. The germline V gene has CDR1 MDHEN and CDR2 SYDVKM. There are 14 residues in the CDR3.

This clone has only one observation. The J gene is TRBJ1-1, the V gene TRBV10-2; the match to TRBD1 covers 9 bases. This CDR3 has 16 amino acids. Unmatched junction bases numbered 5, after V lost 3 bases and J lost 0 bases. Germline values: CDR1 WSHSY, CDR2 SAAADI. The CDR3 DNA reads TGCGCCAGCAGTGATCAGCGGGACAGGGTGAACACTGAAGCTTTCTTT. Its translation is CASSDQRDRVNTEAFF.

The rearrangement uses TRBV19 and TRBJ2-2; D is unresolved. CDR1 and CDR2 (germline): LNHDA, SQIVND (reference sequence). V was shortened by 3 bases and J by 4 bases, with 9 bases between the two germline ends. The CDR3 is 14 amino acids. CDR3 in amino acids: CASSMSGSTGELFF. The CDR3 nucleotides are TGTGCCAGTAGTATGTCGGGTAGCACCGGGGAGCTGTTTTTT. The full variable domain, in which reference TRBV19 and TRBJ2-2 provide the parts outside the CDR3, is DGGITQSPKYLFRKEGQNVTLSCEQNLNHDAMYWYRQDPGQGLRLIYYSQIVNDFQKGDIAEGYSVSREKKESFPLTVTSAQKNPTAFYLCASSMSGSTGELFFGEGSRLTVL.

Sample share makes this clone medium-sized. The gene calls are TRBV11-2 and TRBJ1-3; TRBD1 matches at 8 bases. The J segment lost 4 bases and the V segment lost 4 bases, leaving 12 bases of the junction unmatched. From germline, CDR1 is SGHAT and CDR2 FQNNGV. The CDR3 has 17 amino acids. For the CDR3, the DNA is TGTGCCAGCAGCTCTCTATTCAGGGGGCGCCGGGGAAACACCATATATTTT. This sequence encodes CASSSLFRGRRGNTIYF.

The sample holds one count of this clone. This chain links TRBV28 with TRBJ1-6; 9 bases are shared with TRBD1. The CDR3 extends over 14 amino acids. Trimming removed 5 bases from V and 7 bases from J; junction bases left unmatched: 3. CDR1 is MDHEN, CDR2 SYDVKM, per germline. The CDR3 bases are TGTGCCAGCAGTAGGACAGGGGAAAATTCACCCCTCCACTTT. It translates to CASSRTGENSPLHF.

J is TRBJ2-7 and V is TRBV28; perhaps TRBD2 as D (5 bases). The CDR3 contains 14 residues. Germline lookup yields CDR1 MDHEN and CDR2 SYDVKM. V was trimmed by 2 bases and J by 5 bases, leaving 13 bases between them. Here the CDR3 DNA reads TGTGCCAGCAGTTTAGGTGGGAGTAGGGACGAGCAGTACTTC. This encodes CASSLGGSRDEQYF.

The V call is TRBV5-4, the J call TRBJ2-7, with D perhaps given as TRBD1 or TRBD2 (7 bases each). V was shortened by 3 bases and J by 5 bases, with 18 bases between the two germline ends. The CDR3 runs to 15 residues. Germline V gene lookup returns CDR1 SGHNT and CDR2 YYREEE (reference sequence). CDR3 protein: CASSSSRGRAHEQYF. The CDR3, as DNA: TGTGCCAGCAGCTCCTCCAGGGGGAGGGCCCACGAGCAGTACTTC.

The chain uses TRBV11-2 and TRBJ2-3, with a tentative D call TRBD1 (6 bases). Germline CDR1 is SGHAT and CDR2 is FQNNGV. Trimming pared 0 bases from V and 9 bases from J, leaving 13 bases between. This CDR3 is built from 14 residues. The CDR3 DNA is TGTGCCAGCAGCTTAGATCGGTCAGGGGTCACGCAGTATTTT. Translating gives CASSLDRSGVTQYF.

This CDR3 is CASRRGGLLPPYEQYF. In DNA form, the CDR3 reads TGTGCCAGCCGTCGGGGGGGACTTCTCCCCCCCTACGAGCAGTACTTC. The chain uses TRBV28 and TRBJ2-7; 8 bases match TRBD2. V trimming: 8 bases; J trimming: 2 bases; junction bases outside the gene matches: 14. This CDR3 is built from 16 residues. Per germline, CDR1 MDHEN and CDR2 SYDVKM.

The CDR3 DNA follows: TGTGCCAGCGGGCCGGGACACGAGCAGTACTTC. It translates to CASGPGHEQYF. The chain couples TRBV28 to TRBJ2-7; perhaps D is TRBD1 or TRBD2 (5 bases each). The germline V gene encodes CDR1 MDHEN and CDR2 SYDVKM. The CDR3 spans 11 residues. V was clipped by 8 bases and J by 5 bases, with 10 bases between them.